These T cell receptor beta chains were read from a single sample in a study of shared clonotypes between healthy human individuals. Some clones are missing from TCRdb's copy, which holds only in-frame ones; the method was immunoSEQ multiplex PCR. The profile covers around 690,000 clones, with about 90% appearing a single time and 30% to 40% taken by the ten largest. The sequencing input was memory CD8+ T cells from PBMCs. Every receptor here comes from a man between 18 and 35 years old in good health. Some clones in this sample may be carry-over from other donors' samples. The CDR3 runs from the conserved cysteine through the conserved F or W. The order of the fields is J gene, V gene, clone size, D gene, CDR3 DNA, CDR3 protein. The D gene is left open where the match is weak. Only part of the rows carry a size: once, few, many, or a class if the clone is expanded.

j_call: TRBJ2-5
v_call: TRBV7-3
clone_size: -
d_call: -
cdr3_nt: TGTGCCAGCAGCTTAACCCACAGGGAAGAGACCCAGTACTTC
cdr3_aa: CASSLTHREETQYF

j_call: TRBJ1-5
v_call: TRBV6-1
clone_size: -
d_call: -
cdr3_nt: TGTGCCAGCAGTGATTCCCCGGAGCAGCCCCAGCATTTT
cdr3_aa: CASSDSPEQPQHF

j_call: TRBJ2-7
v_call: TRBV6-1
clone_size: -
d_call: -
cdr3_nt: TGTGCCAGCAGTGAAGGGGACCAGTACTTC
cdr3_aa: CASSEGDQYF

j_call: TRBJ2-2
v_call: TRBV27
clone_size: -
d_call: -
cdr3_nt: TGTGCCAGCAGTTTGACCAGGAGACCGAACACCGGGGAGCTGTTTTTT
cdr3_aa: CASSLTRRPNTGELFF

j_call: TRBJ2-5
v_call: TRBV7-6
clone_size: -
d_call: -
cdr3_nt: TGTGCCAGCAGCTTAGGAGGGTCCTGGGCGGAGACCCAGTACTTC
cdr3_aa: CASSLGGSWAETQYF

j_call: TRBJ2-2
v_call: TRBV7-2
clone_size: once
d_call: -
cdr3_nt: TGTGCCAGCAGTCCGCCGAGGGCTTGGGAGCTGTTTTTT
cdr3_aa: CASSPPRAWELFF

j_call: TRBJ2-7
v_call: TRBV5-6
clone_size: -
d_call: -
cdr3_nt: TGTGCCAGCAGCCAACAGGGACCCTACGAGCAGTACTTC
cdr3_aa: CASSQQGPYEQYF

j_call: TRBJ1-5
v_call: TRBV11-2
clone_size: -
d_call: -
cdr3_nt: TGTGCCAGCAGCTTAGGCAGGGGCGGTCAGCCCCAGCATTTT
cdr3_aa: CASSLGRGGQPQHF

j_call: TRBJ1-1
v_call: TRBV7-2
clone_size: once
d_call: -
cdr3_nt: TGTGCCAGCAGCTTAGCGTACAGCGACACTGAAGCTTTCTTT
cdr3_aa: CASSLAYSDTEAFF

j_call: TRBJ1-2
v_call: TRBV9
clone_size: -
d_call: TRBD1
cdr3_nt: TGTGCCAGCAGCGTATCGGACAGGGCAGGTGTAGTCTATGGCTACACCTTC
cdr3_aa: CASSVSDRAGVVYGYTF

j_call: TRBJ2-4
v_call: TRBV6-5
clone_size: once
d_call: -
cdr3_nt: TGTGCCAGCAGGACTAGGCAAAACATTCAGTACTTC
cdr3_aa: CASRTRQNIQYF

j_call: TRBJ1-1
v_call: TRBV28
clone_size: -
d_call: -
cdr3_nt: TGTGCCAGCAGTTTACCGAACACTGAAGCTTTCTTT
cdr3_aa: CASSLPNTEAFF

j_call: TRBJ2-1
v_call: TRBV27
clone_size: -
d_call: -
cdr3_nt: TGTGCCAGCAGTTTGCGGGACGGCTCCTACAATGAGCAGTTCTTC
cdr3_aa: CASSLRDGSYNEQFF

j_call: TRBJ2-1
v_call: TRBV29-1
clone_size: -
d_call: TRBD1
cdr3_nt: TGCAGCGCCCCGGGACAGGGGGCGTATGAGCAGTTCTTC
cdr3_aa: CSAPGQGAYEQFF

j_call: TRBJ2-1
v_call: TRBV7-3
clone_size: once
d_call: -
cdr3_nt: TGTGCCAGCAGCTGGGACACCTACAATGAGCAGTTCTTC
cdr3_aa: CASSWDTYNEQFF

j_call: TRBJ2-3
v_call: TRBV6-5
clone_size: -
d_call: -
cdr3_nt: TGTGCCAGCAGGTCCGGGACTGCTAGCACAGATACGCAGTATTTT
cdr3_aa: CASRSGTASTDTQYF

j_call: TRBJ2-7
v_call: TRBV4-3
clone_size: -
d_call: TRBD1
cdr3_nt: TGCGCCAGCAGCCCGCGGGACAGGGGGGGTTACGAGCAGTACTTC
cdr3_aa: CASSPRDRGGYEQYF

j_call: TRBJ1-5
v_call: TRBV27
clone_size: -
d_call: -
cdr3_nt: TGTGCCAGCAGCCTGGTGGGTGGCAATCAGCCCCAGCATTTT
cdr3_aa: CASSLVGGNQPQHF

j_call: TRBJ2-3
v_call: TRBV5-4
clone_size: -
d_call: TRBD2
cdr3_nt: TGTGCCAGCAGCTTCAAGCGGGAGGTTAGCACAGATACGCAGTATTTT
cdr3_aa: CASSFKREVSTDTQYF

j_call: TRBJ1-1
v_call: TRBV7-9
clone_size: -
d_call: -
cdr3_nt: TGTGCCAGCAGCGAAAGGGGAGCTGAAGCTTTCTTT
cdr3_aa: CASSERGAEAFF

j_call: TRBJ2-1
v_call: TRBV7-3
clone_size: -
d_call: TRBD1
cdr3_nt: TGTGCCAGCAGCTCGGAGGACAGGGGGAATGAGCAGTTCTTC
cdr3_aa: CASSSEDRGNEQFF

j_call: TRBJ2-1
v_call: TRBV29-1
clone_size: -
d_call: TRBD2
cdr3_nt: TGCAGCGTTACTCGCGGGAGGGCACATGAGCAGTTCTTC
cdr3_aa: CSVTRGRAHEQFF

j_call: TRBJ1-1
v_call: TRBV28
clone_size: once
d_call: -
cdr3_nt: TGTGCCAGCAGTTTCGGTGGGAACACTGAAGCTTTCTTT
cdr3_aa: CASSFGGNTEAFF

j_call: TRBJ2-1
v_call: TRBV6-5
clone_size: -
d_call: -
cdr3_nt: TGTGCCAGCACCCCTGGGCGGACAGCTTACAATGAGCAGTTCTTC
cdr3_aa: CASTPGRTAYNEQFF

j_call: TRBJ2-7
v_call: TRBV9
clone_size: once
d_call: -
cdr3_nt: TGTGCCAGCAGCGTAGATGGTGGAACCTACGAGCAGTACTTC
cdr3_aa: CASSVDGGTYEQYF

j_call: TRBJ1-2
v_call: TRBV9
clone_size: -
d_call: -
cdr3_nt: TGTGCCAGCACCGTGACTGGCAACTATGGCTACACCTTC
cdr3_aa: CASTVTGNYGYTF

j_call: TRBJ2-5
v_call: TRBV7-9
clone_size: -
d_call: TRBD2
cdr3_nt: TGTGCCAGCAGACCCGGGACTAGCGAAGGGACCCAGTACTTC
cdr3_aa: CASRPGTSEGTQYF

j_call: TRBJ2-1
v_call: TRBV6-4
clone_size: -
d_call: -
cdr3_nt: TGTGCCAGCAGTGACCCCCCTGGCAATGAGCAGTTCTTC
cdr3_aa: CASSDPPGNEQFF

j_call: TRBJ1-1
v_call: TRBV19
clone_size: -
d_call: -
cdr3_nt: TGTGCCAGTAGTATTGGGAACACTGAAGCTTTCTTT
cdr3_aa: CASSIGNTEAFF

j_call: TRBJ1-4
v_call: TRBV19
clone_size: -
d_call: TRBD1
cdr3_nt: TGTGCCAGTAGTCCCCCGACAGGGGGCTCTGAAAAACTGTTTTTT
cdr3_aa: CASSPPTGGSEKLFF

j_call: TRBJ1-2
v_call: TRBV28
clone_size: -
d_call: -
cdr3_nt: TGTGCCAGCAGTTTACCGGGGGCTAGCTATGGCTACACCTTC
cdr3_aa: CASSLPGASYGYTF

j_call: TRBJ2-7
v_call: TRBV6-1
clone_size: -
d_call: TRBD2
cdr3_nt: TGTGCCTCGCGGGGACTAGCGGGGGCCTACGAGCAGTACTTC
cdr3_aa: CASRGLAGAYEQYF

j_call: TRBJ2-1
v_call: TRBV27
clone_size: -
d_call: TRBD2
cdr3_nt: TGTGCCAGCAGTTTATATAGCGGGGGCTACAATGAGCAGTTCTTC
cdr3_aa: CASSLYSGGYNEQFF

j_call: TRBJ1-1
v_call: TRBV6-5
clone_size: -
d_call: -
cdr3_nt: TGTGCCAGCAGTTACTCGATGGGAGACACTGAAGCTTTCTTT
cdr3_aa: CASSYSMGDTEAFF

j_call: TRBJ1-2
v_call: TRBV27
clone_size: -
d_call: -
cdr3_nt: TGTGCCAGCAGTTACAAACAGGGTTTCGATGGCTACACCTTC
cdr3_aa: CASSYKQGFDGYTF

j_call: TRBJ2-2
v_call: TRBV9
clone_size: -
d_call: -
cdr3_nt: TGTGCCAGCAGCCTCTGGGAAACCGGGGAGCTGTTTTTT
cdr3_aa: CASSLWETGELFF

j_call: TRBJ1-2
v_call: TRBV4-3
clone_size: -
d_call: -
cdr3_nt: TGCGCCAGCAGCCAAGATTATTCCAAATCGGCGCTCAGCTATGGCTACACCTTC
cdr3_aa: CASSQDYSKSALSYGYTF